The entry below gives a single T cell receptor (beta chain) sequence along with its context. This sample was taken from a study of blood T cell repertoires in COVID-19. Study in general: Some COVID-19 samples were acute and others convalescent; all came from the United States, Italy and Spain. T cells, B-cell-depleted T cells, or PBMCs provided the cDNA or gDNA that served as material.

Trimming cost V 7 bases and J 2 bases, with 9 bases left between them. Germline values: CDR1 LNHDA, CDR2 SQIVND (reference sequence). CDR3 length equals 13 residues. In the source study's methods: Nucleated cell counts were estimated from reference gene primer amplification. Here immunoSEQ multiplex PCR was the method, and the copy in TCRdb shows in-frame clones only, minus some. That table supplies the V and J calls and clone size; D and trimming were determined from the DNA. The table records some 130,000 clones, approximately 84% of them present only once. This TCR was sampled from an elderly woman with acute or convalescent COVID-19. Source material: peripheral blood. The genes are TRBV19 and TRBJ1-3; no clear D gene. This CDR3 is CASNSVAGNTIYF. The CDR3 DNA is TGTGCCAGTAATTCGGTCGCTGGAAACACCATATATTTT.